One and the same sample provided the 5 T cell receptor beta chains below, sequenced in a study of T cells in Graves' hyperthyroidism and ophthalmopathy. The source material, RNA transcripts, was used to amplify TCR beta CDR3 regions. The study used the HTBI primer set for a first-round RT-PCR of the TCR CDR3. TCRdb re-called the multiplex PCR reads with MiXCR, one entry per CDR3 protein. The sample yields 280,000 or so distinct CDR3 sequences, 15% seen once. Sequenced sample: blood. All receptors come from a woman aged 45 to 65 with Graves' hyperthyroidism that later progressed to Graves' ophthalmopathy.

This clonotype has ten or more counts. This chain links TRBV7-9 with TRBJ2-3, with D possibly being TRBD1 or TRBD2 (5 bases each). Per the germline V gene, CDR1 is SEHNR and CDR2 is FQNEAQ (reference sequence). Trimming took off 4 bases at V and 4 bases at J, with 12 bases between the two ends. The CDR3 extends over 14 amino acids. CDR3 DNA: TGTGCCAGCAGCTCCAATAGAGGGGCAGATACGCAGTATTTT. Encoded protein: CASSSNRGADTQYF.

The J gene is TRBJ1-2, the V gene TRBV24-1; 9 bases are a match to TRBD1. This CDR3 has 15 amino acids. Germline assignment: CDR1 KGHDR and CDR2 SFDVKD. The V segment lost 3 bases and the J segment 8 bases; nucleotides outside the gene matches: 9. The CDR3 loop is CATSDTGDRVLGYTF. CDR3 sequence (DNA): TGTGCCACCAGTGATACGGGGGACAGGGTCTTGGGCTACACCTTC.

This clonotype was recorded at least ten times. This sequence joins TRBV7-2 and TRBJ2-7; 8 bases match TRBD2. J lost 2 bases, V lost 3 bases, and 9 bases had no gene match. The CDR3 has 16 residues. Germline CDR1 and CDR2: SGHTA and FQGNSA. The DNA for the CDR3 is TGTGCCAGCAGCTTCTCCCTAGCGGGTGCCACCTACGAGCAGTACTTC. Amino acids: CASSFSLAGATYEQYF.

The rearrangement joins TRBV5-1 to TRBJ1-6; possible D gene TRBD1, 6 bases. This CDR3 contains 16 residues. The germline V and J ends were trimmed by 0 bases and 6 bases, with 13 bases remaining between them. Germline CDR1 SGHRS, CDR2 YFSETQ. The chain's CDR3 is CASSLGQVGANSPLHF. The DNA for the CDR3 is TGCGCCAGCAGCTTGGGACAGGTCGGGGCTAATTCACCCCTCCACTTT. The variable domain in full, with the rest retrieved from reference TRBV5-1 and TRBJ1-6, is KAGVTQTPRYLIKTRGQQVTLSCSPISGHRSVSWYQQTPGQGLQFLFEYFSETQRNKGNFPGRFSGRQFSNSRSEMNVSTLELGDSALYLCASSLGQVGANSPLHFGNGTRLTVT.

This clonotype was recorded at least ten times. The chain recombines TRBV6-1 with TRBJ2-3; 7 positions match TRBD2. The CDR3 spans 13 residues. The V gene's germline CDR1 is MNHNS and CDR2 SASEGT. Trimming took 5 bases from V and 3 from J; bases not matched to a gene: 2. CDR3 in DNA: TGTGCCAGCAGTTGGGAGGGGACAGATACGCAGTATTTT. Translated, it gives CASSWEGTDTQYF.